Presented here are 22 T cell receptor beta chains from one specimen sequenced in a study of early T cells in non-severe SARS-CoV-2 infection. From the 5' RACE reads, TCRdb called clonotypes with MiXCR, one entry per CDR3 protein. The sample carries approximately 50,000 distinct CDR3 sequences, approximately 8.5% recorded once. The sequenced sample consisted of whole blood. The receptors were sampled from an adult who was a healthcare worker with PCR-confirmed SARS-CoV-2 infection or an uninfected control (not recorded which).

This clonotype was seen a handful of times. This sequence joins TRBV29-1 and TRBJ2-7; possibly TRBD1 for D (5 bases). V was shortened by 5 bases and J by 3 bases, with 14 bases between the two germline ends. CDR1 SQVTM and CDR2 ANQGSEA come from the germline V gene. There are 13 residues in the CDR3. Written as DNA, the CDR3 is TGCAGCGTTCTGACAGTGTTAAGCTACGAGCAGTACTTC. This sequence encodes CSVLTVLSYEQYF.

This chain uses TRBV28 with TRBJ1-2, with D unresolved. CDR1 is MDHEN, CDR2 SYDVKM, per germline. The CDR3 runs 14 residues. V was clipped by 3 bases and J by 2 bases, with 10 bases between them. For the CDR3, the DNA is TGTGCCAGCAGTTTCCCGGCAAGCAACTATGGCTACACCTTC. Translation gives CASSFPASNYGYTF.

The CDR3 sequence is CASSFRQTNTEAFF. The CDR3 DNA follows: TGTGCCAGCAGTTTTCGACAGACGAACACTGAAGCTTTCTTT. V usage is TRBV28 and J usage is TRBJ1-1; maybe TRBD1 (5 bases). From germline, CDR1 is MDHEN and CDR2 SYDVKM. The V end was cut by 3 bases, the J end by 1 base, with 9 bases between. The CDR3 spans 14 residues.

The chain couples TRBV4-3 to TRBJ1-2; D remains unclear. The germline V and J ends were trimmed by 0 bases and 1 base, with 12 bases remaining between them. The germline gives CDR1 LGHNA, CDR2 YSLEER. CDR3 length: 16 residues. CDR3 nucleotides: TGCGCCAGCAGCCAAGACCCGGTTGTTATTAACTATGGCTACACCTTC. Translation gives CASSQDPVVINYGYTF.

This clonotype was picked up a small number of times. The rearrangement joins TRBV28 to TRBJ1-5; 8 positions match TRBD1. The germline V gene has CDR1 MDHEN and CDR2 SYDVKM. With 6 bases clipped from V and 5 bases from J, the junction kept 3 bases outside the gene matches. CDR3 length equals 13 residues. CDR3 in amino acids: CASRTTGDQPQHF. In nucleotides, the CDR3 is TGTGCCAGCAGAACGACAGGGGATCAGCCCCAGCATTTT.

This clonotype appeared many times. The rearrangement uses TRBV7-9 and TRBJ2-7, with 8 positions matching TRBD2. Germline V gene data show CDR1 as SEHNR and CDR2 as FQNEAQ (reference sequence). V was clipped by 5 bases and J by 0 bases; unmatched bases: 12. This CDR3 comprises 17 residues. This CDR3 is CASSLAQASGFSYEQYF. Written as DNA, the CDR3 is TGTGCCAGCAGCCTGGCGCAAGCTAGCGGGTTCTCCTACGAGCAGTACTTC.

This clonotype was found a few times. This chain connects TRBV5-5 to TRBJ1-1; no definite D call. Trimming shortened V by 4 bases and J by 3 bases, and 7 bases separated the two germline ends. The CDR3 covers 12 residues. Germline V gene sequence: CDR1 SGHKS, CDR2 YYEKEE (reference sequence). The chain's CDR3 is CASSTADTEAFF. CDR3 nucleotides: TGTGCCAGCAGCACGGCCGACACTGAAGCTTTCTTT.

V is TRBV5-1 and J is TRBJ1-2; perhaps TRBD1 as D (5 bases). Germline V gene sequence: CDR1 SGHRS, CDR2 YFSETQ. The length of the CDR3 is 13 residues. The V end was cut by 2 bases, the J end by 4 bases, with 9 bases between. Here the CDR3 reads CASSFGGLYGYTF. CDR3 sequence (DNA): TGCGCCAGCAGCTTTGGGGGACTCTATGGCTACACCTTC.

This clonotype was found many times. V usage is TRBV2 and J usage is TRBJ1-1; D ambiguous. Trimming took 4 bases from V and 0 from J, leaving 0 bases between them. The V gene's germline CDR1 is SNHLY and CDR2 FYNNEI. This CDR3 has 11 residues. CDR3 sequence: CASSVNTEAFF. In DNA form, the CDR3 reads TGTGCCAGCAGTGTGAACACTGAAGCTTTCTTT. Together with reference TRBV2 and TRBJ1-1, the CDR3 gives the full variable domain: EPEVTQTPSHQVTQMGQEVILRCVPISNHLYFYWYRQILGQKVEFLVSFYNNEISEKSEIFDDQFSVERPDGSNFTLKIRSTKLEDSAMYFCASSVNTEAFFGQGTRLTVV.

CDR3 in amino acids: CASRPRPGGRNSNTEAFF. The CDR3 bases are TGTGCCAGCAGACCGAGGCCCGGGGGACGGAATTCGAACACTGAAGCTTTCTTT. The chain is built from TRBV28 and TRBJ1-1, with D possibly being TRBD1 (5 bases). CDR1 is MDHEN and CDR2 is SYDVKM in the germline V gene. CDR3 size: 18 residues. Trimming shortened V by 6 bases and J by 1 base, and 24 bases separated the two germline ends.

Remarks on this clonotype: This may come from a read error, since a much larger clone is one base off. The rearrangement links TRBV15 to TRBJ1-1; no reliable D call. The length of the CDR3 is 12 residues. In germline, CDR1 is LNHNV, CDR2 YYDKDF (reference sequence). Written as DNA, the CDR3 is TGTACCACCAGCAGAGATGGATTTGAAGCTTTCTTT. Translation: CTTSRDGFEAFF.

The rearrangement uses TRBV5-1 and TRBJ2-2; D ambiguous. In germline, CDR1 is SGHRS, CDR2 YFSETQ. Deletions cut 1 base from V and 2 bases from J, with 6 bases between. This CDR3 is built from 14 residues. CDR3 nucleotides: TGCGCCAGCAGCTTGATGGCTAACACCGGGGAGCTGTTTTTT. Its protein product is CASSLMANTGELFF.

The gene calls are TRBV4-1 and TRBJ2-7, with a tentative D call TRBD1 (5 bases). This CDR3 contains 15 residues. Germline V gives CDR1 MGHRA, CDR2 YSYEKL. V shed 1 base and J shed 6 bases, with 16 bases lying between them. The CDR3 is CASSQVEQGRFEQYF. The CDR3 region has the DNA TGCGCCAGCAGCCAAGTAGAGCAGGGAAGGTTCGAGCAGTACTTC.

This clonotype showed up many times. The V gene is TRBV12-3 or TRBV12-4, the J gene TRBJ2-3, with 12 bases that match TRBD2. V lost 0 bases to trimming and J lost 2 bases; unmatched junction nucleotides: 12. CDR3 length equals 20 residues. CDR3 in amino acids: CASSLAALAGGPTNTDTQYF. The CDR3 DNA sequence: TGTGCCAGCAGTTTAGCGGCTCTAGCGGGAGGGCCGACTAACACAGATACGCAGTATTTT.

This rearrangement joins TRBV4-1 to TRBJ2-2; 9 positions match TRBD2. J lost 4 bases, V lost 2 bases, and 5 bases had no gene match. The germline V gene has CDR1 MGHRA and CDR2 YSYEKL. The CDR3 has 16 amino acids. CDR3 nucleotide sequence: TGCGCCAGCAGCCAACTAGCGGGATGGGGCACCGGGGAGCTGTTTTTT. Amino acid sequence: CASSQLAGWGTGELFF.

This clonotype came up a few times. The V call is TRBV12-3 or TRBV12-4, the J call TRBJ1-3; D possibly corresponds to TRBD1 (6 bases). The V and J ends lost 2 bases and 9 bases respectively, with 17 bases between them. This CDR3 has 15 residues. The CDR3 DNA follows: TGTGCCAGCAGTTTATCTACAGGGTCTTTTAGCACCATATATTTT. Residues: CASSLSTGSFSTIYF.

This clonotype was recorded a few times. The V and J genes are TRBV7-2 and TRBJ1-5; possibly TRBD1 for D (5 bases). This CDR3 has 19 amino acids. The V gene lost 3 bases and the J gene lost 1 base, with 22 bases spanning the gap. From germline, CDR1 is SGHTA and CDR2 FQGNSA. The CDR3 sequence: CASSLNVFRRGVSNQPQHF. CDR3 coding DNA: TGTGCCAGCAGCTTGAATGTATTTAGGAGGGGCGTGAGCAATCAGCCCCAGCATTTT. Combining the CDR3 with reference TRBV7-2 and TRBJ1-5 gives the whole variable domain GAGVSQSPSNKVTEKGKDVELRCDPISGHTALYWYRQSLGQGLEFLIYFQGNSAPDKSGLPSDRFSAERTGGSVSTLTIQRTQQEDSAVYLCASSLNVFRRGVSNQPQHFGDGTRLSIL.

Details on this clonotype: A much more abundant neighbour one base away suggests this may be a read error. This chain connects TRBV28 to TRBJ2-2; 9 positions agree with TRBD2. Germline V gives CDR1 MDHEN, CDR2 SYDVKM. This CDR3 contains 18 residues. Losses at the gene ends were 10 bases for V and 7 bases for J; bases not matched to a gene: 22. The CDR3 coding sequence is TGTGCCACCAGGGGGAATAATTTCGCGGGAGGGGACATCGGGGAGCTGTTTTTT. Its protein is CATRGNNFAGGDIGELFF.

J is TRBJ2-7 and V is TRBV18; D gene uncertain. Germline assignment: CDR1 KGHSH and CDR2 LQKENI. The V end was cut by 2 bases, the J end by 0 bases, with 8 bases between. The CDR3 extends over 14 amino acids. The CDR3 loop reads CASSPGLSSYEQYF. DNA of the CDR3: TGTGCCAGCTCACCAGGTCTATCCTCCTACGAGCAGTACTTC.

This clonotype was seen ten or more times. This sequence joins TRBV6-1 and TRBJ2-3, with TRBD2 matching over 7 bases. The V gene end was trimmed by 4 bases and the J gene end by 6 bases; junction bases not matched to a gene: 7. Germline V gene data show CDR1 as MNHNS and CDR2 as SASEGT. The CDR3 is 14 residues long. The CDR3 DNA sequence: TGTGCCAGCAGTGCAACGGGAGGCCGGGATACGCAGTATTTT. It codes for CASSATGGRDTQYF.

This clonotype was recorded many times. J is TRBJ2-1 and V is TRBV20-1; possible D gene TRBD2, 6 bases. This CDR3 has 13 residues. CDR1 and CDR2 (germline): DFQATT, SNEGSKA (reference sequence). V dropped 3 bases and J dropped 5 bases, with 11 bases sitting between them. CDR3 sequence: CSARGRTDNEQFF. The DNA for the CDR3 is TGCAGTGCTAGGGGGAGGACTGACAATGAGCAGTTCTTC.

This clonotype was counted at least ten times. This chain joins TRBV19 and TRBJ2-1; no clear D. The germline gives CDR1 LNHDA, CDR2 SQIVND (reference sequence). Deletions cut 4 bases from V and 1 base from J, with 5 bases between. CDR3 length equals 13 residues. The CDR3 DNA follows: TGTGCCAGTAGTAAGGCTTCCTACAATGAGCAGTTCTTC. It specifies CASSKASYNEQFF.